The entry that follows covers one T cell receptor beta chain sequence. An end of the junction differs from the germline gene, which may be a read error. This sample was included in a study of blood T cells in healthy people across ages. The V gene's germline CDR1 is PRHDT and CDR2 FYEKMQ (reference sequence). The CDR3 consists of 16 residues. Together with a sample-barcoded 5' primer, a J-beta primer mix was included in a second PCR lasting roughly 6 to 12 cycles. Using its own MiXCR run on the 5' RACE reads, TCRdb lists one record per CDR3 protein. Here the sample spans about 1.4 million distinct CDR3 sequences, approximately 60% being singletons.

This clonotype was obtained from a man between 18 and 35 years old in good health. The V call is TRBV13, the J call TRBJ2-7; perhaps TRBD2 as D (7 bases). Sequenced input: blood. CDR3 bases: TGTGCCAGCAGTTTAGGCCTAGGGGGGGTCATCTACGAGCAGTACTTC. Its translation: CASSLGLGGVIYEQYF.